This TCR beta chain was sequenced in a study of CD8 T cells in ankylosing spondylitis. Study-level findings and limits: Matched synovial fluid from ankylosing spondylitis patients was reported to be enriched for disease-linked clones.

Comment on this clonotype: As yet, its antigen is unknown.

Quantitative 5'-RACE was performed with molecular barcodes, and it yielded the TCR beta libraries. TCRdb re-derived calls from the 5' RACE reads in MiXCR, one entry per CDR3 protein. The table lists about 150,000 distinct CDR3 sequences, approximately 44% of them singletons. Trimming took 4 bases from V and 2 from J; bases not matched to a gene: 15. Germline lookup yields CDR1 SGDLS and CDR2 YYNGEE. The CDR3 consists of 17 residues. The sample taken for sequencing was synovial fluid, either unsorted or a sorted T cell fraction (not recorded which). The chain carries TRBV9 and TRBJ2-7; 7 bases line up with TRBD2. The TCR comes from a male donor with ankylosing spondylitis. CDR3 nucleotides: TGTGCCAGCAGCCCCGGACTAGAGAACGATGGGGCCTACGAGCAGTACTTC. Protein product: CASSPGLENDGAYEQYF. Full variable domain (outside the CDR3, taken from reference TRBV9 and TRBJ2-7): DSGVTQTPKHLITATGQRVTLRCSPRSGDLSVYWYQQSLDQGLQFLIQYYNGEERAKGNILERFSAQQFPDLHSELNLSSLELGDSALYFCASSPGLENDGAYEQYFGPGTRLTVT.